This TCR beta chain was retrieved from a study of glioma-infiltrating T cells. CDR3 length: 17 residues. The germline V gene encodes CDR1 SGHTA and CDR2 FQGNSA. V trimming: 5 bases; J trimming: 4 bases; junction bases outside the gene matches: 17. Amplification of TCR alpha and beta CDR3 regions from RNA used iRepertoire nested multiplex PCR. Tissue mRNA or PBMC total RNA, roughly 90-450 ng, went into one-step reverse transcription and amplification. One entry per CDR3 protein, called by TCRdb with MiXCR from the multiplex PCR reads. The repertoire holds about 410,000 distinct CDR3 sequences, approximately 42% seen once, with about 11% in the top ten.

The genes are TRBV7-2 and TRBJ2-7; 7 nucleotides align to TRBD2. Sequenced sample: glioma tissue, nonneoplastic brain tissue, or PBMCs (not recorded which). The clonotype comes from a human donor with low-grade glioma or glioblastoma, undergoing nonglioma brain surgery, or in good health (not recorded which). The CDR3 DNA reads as TGTGCCAGCAGCACCCGACTAGCTGGTTATCCTAGTTACGAGCAGTACTTC. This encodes CASSTRLAGYPSYEQYF.